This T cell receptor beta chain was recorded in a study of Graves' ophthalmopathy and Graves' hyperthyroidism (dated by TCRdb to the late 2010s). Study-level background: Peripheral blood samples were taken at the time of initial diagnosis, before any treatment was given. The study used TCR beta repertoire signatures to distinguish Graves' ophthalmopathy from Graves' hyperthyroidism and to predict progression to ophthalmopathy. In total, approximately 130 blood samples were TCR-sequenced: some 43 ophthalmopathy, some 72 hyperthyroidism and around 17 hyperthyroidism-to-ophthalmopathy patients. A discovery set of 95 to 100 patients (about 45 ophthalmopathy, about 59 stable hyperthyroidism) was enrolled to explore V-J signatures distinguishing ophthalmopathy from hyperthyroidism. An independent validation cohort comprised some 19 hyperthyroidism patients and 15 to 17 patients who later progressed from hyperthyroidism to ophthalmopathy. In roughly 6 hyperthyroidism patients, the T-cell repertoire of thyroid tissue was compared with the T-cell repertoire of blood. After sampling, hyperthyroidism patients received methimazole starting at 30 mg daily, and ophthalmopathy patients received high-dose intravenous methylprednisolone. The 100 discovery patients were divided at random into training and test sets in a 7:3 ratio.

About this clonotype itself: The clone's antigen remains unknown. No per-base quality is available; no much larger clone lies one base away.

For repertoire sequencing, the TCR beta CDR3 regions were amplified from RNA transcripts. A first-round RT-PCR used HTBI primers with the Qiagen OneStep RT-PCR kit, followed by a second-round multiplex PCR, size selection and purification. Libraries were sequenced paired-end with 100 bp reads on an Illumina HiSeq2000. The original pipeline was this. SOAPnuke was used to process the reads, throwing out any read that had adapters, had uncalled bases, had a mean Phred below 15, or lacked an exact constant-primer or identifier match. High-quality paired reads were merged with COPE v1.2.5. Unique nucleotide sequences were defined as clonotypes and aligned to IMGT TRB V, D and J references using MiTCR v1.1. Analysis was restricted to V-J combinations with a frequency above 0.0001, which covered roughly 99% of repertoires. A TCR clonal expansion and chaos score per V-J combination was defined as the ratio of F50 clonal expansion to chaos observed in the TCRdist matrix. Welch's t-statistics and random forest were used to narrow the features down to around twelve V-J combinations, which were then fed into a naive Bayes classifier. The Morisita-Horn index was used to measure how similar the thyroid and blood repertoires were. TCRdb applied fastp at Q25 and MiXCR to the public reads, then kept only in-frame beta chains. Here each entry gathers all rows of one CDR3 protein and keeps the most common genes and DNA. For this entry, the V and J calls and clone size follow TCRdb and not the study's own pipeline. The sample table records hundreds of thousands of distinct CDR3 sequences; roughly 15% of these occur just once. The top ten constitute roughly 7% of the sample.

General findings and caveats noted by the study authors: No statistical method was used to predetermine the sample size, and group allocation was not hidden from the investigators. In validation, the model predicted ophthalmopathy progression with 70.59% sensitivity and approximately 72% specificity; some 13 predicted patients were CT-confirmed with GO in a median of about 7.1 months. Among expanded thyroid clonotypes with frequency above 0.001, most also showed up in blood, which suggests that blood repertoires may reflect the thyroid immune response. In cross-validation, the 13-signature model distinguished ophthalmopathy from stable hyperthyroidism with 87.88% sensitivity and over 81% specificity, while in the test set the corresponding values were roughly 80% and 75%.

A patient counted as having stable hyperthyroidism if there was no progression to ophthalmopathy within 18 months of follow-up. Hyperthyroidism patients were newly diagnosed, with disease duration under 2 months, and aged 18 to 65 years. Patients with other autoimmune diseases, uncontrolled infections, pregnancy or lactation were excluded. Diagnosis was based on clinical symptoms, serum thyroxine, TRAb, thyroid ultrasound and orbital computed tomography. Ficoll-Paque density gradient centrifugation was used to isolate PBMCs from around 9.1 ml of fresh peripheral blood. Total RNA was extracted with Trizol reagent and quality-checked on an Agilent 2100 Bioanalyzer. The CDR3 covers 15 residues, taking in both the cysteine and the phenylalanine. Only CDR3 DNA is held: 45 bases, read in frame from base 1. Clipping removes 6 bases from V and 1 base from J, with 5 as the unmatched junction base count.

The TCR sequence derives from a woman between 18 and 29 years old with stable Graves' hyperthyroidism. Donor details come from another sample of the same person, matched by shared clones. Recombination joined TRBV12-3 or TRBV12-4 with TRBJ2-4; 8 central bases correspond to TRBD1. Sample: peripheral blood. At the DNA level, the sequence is TGTGCCAGCAGGCTTCAGGGGGCCGCCAAAAACATTCAGTACTTC. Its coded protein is CASRLQGAAKNIQYF.